This T cell receptor beta chain was captured by sequencing in a study of CD8 T cells in Susac syndrome. This CDR3 is built from 13 residues. CDR1 is SGHTA, CDR2 FQGNSA, per germline. Trimming took off 2 bases at V and 9 bases at J, with 13 bases between the two ends. Random hexamers were used to reverse transcribe the RNA input (about 0.5 to 1 ug). A single record per CDR3 protein comes from TCRdb applying MiXCR to the immunoSEQ multiplex PCR reads. The sample shows 150,000 to 200,000 distinct CDR3 sequences, about 94% of them seen only once. The rearrangement joins TRBV7-2 to TRBJ2-5; perhaps TRBD1 as D (5 bases). The TCR sequence derives from a human donor in good health. Material: CD4+ T cells from PBMCs. The CDR3 spells CASSLNPIRAQYF. In nucleotides, the CDR3 is TGTGCCAGCAGCTTAAATCCTATCAGGGCCCAGTACTTC.